The sequence of this T cell receptor (beta chain) was determined in a study of sequential checkpoint blockade in melanoma. Across the study: Arm A got nivolumab then ipilimumab; arm B the reverse, 1:1. Maintenance nivolumab came after either treatment sequence.

Only in-frame clones appear in the TCRdb table, and some are missing; sequencing was by immunoSEQ multiplex PCR. The sample has under 20,000 clones; just under 75% are singletons. This sample's treatment: randomized to nivolumab then ipilimumab (arm A) or the reverse (arm B). DNA-damaging chemotherapy had not been given to any patient beforehand. PBMC sorting kept live CD3+CD8+ cells without CD19 or CD56. The sequence derives from a human donor with melanoma. The sample consisted of CD8+ T cells sorted from blood (inferred from file names), taken from a patient given nivolumab and ipilimumab in sequence.

In DNA form, the CDR3 reads TGCGCCAGCAGCCAAGATCGTCGGCTAGCGGGAGTCTACGAGCAGTACTTC. Its protein is CASSQDRRLAGVYEQYF. The V and J genes are TRBV4-3 and TRBJ2-7, with TRBD2 matching 10 bases. The V and J ends lost 0 bases and 3 bases, in that order; junction bases with no gene match: 8. CDR3 size: 17 residues. The germline V gene has CDR1 LGHNA and CDR2 YSLEER.